This entry describes one T cell receptor beta chain. Assay used: immunoSEQ multiplex PCR; TCRdb lists only in-frame clones, some missing. The sample consists of fewer than 200,000 clones, more than 90% of them appearing once. This CDR3 spans 14 amino acids. Germline trimming cut 0 bases from V and 11 bases from J; bases unmatched to any gene: 9. This sample was included in a study of control samples from healthy donors and cancer patients. This TCR was sampled from a man aged 25-45 years in good health. The V and J genes are TRBV6-7 and TRBJ1-1, with TRBD1 matching 7 bases. TRBV6-7 is sorted into the ORF group, with uncertain function. The sample consisted of blood. This CDR3 is CASSYSRGQGMAFF. CDR3 bases: TGTGCCAGCAGTTACTCGAGGGGGCAGGGGATGGCTTTCTTT.